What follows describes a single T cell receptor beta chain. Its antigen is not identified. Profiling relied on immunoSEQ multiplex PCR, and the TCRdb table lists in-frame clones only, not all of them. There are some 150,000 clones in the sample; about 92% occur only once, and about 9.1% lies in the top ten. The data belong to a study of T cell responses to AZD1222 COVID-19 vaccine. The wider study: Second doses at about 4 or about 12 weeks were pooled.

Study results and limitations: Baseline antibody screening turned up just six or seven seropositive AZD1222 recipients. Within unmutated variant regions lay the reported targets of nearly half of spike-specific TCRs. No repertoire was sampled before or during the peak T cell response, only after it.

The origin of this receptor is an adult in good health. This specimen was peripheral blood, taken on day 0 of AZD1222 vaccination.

CDR3 sequence: CASSRSDTQYF. CDR3 sequence (DNA): TGTGCCAGCAGCCGGTCAGATACGCAGTATTTT. V gene TRBV4-2 combines with J gene TRBJ2-3; D not certain. The CDR3 has 11 residues. V was cut by 4 bases and J by 4 bases, with 3 bases left in between. Per germline, CDR1 LGHNA and CDR2 YNFKEQ.